This T cell receptor (beta chain) was found in a study of shared clonotypes between healthy human individuals (TCRdb year 2020). Regarding the complete study: Two women and three men aged 18 to 49 years were included in the cohort. For each donor, three plates each were used for CD4 naive and CD4 memory, two plates were used for CD8 naive, and one plate was used for CD8 memory. To estimate repertoire size and how much clonotype sharing occurs between individuals, the study deeply sequenced the blood TCR repertoires of five healthy adults. Libraries were prepared and TCR repertoires were sequenced by different laboratories using diverse techniques, in order to increase sequencing depth and limit assay-specific biases. Between about 0.85 and 9.5 billion PBMCs per donor were obtained by leukapheresis. Overall study outcomes, separate from this receptor: Rarefaction of sorted-subset datasets indicated incomplete sequencing despite the large sequencing depth. Pairwise subsampling led to the expectation that sequencing depth would affect the degree of clonotype sharing among donors. Sharing across a few donors was observed for around 5% of naive CD4, around 3.5% of naive CD8, about 2.3% of memory CD4, and roughly 0.4% of memory CD8 clonotypes. Clonotypes shared by all four sorted-subset donors showed higher generation probabilities than non-shared clonotypes. Larger estimated clonotype richness was generally found for naive subsets than for memory subsets. Sampling was restricted to blood, and TCR repertoires in tissue are likely to differ from TCR repertoires in blood. Because the study included only a small number of donors, the genetic and exposure-history diversity represented was limited.

Relative to germline, V is 4 bases shorter and J is 5 bases shorter, with 15 bases between their ends. Including the terminal cysteine and phenylalanine, the CDR3 comprises 14 residues. Only CDR3 DNA is held: 42 bases, read in frame from base 1. From the germline V gene (reference sequence), CDR1 is MNHEY and CDR2 is SMNVEV. Comments on this clone: Which antigen it targets is not known. Per-base quality was not reported, and no clone a single base away is much larger than it.

Using the deep immunoSEQ assay, multiplex PCR amplified TCR CDR3 regions from genomic DNA. Genomic DNA extracted from each cell subset was distributed evenly over all wells of several immunoSEQ 96-well plates, and each plate served as one replicate. For sorted subsets, approximately 0.2 ug of genomic DNA, equivalent to 25,000 to 35,000 T cell genomes, went into each replicate PCR. The purified libraries were quantified using a Qubit 3.0 fluorometer, sized with a Bioanalyzer 2100, and then quantified again using the KAPA Library Quantification kit. Every immunoSEQ 96-well plate was sequenced on a dedicated single-read 150-cycle Illumina NextSeq 550 flow cell. For the original study's pipeline: Because only junctional sequences without quality scores were contained in the immunoSEQ output, filtering matching that applied to full-length reads could not be performed. To assign V/J genes and CDR3, sequences were annotated against IMGT germline references using PyIR, a Python wrapper for IgBLAST v1.9. Reads were removed for weak V/J assignments (E-value above 1e-6), missing CDR3, stop codons, out-of-frame junctions, or ambiguous translated residues. V3J clonotypes were defined as sequences sharing the same inferred V gene, J gene, and CDR3 amino acid sequence. The percentage overlap between two repertoires was calculated by dividing the number of shared unique clonotypes by the size of the smaller repertoire. RTK rarefaction, the Chao1 estimator, and Recon v2.1 estimates of unobserved clonotypes were used to assess repertoire richness. Generation probabilities were computed with OLGA for all TCRbeta clonotypes obtained by the gDNA method from a handful of donors. The immuneACCESS repertoire file appears here via TCRdb, limited to in-frame rearrangements. These files lack a portion of the clones; in checked studies, under half of the deficit traces to unresolved V genes, and the cause of the others is not known. The DNA gave D and trimming, while V, J and clone size come from that table. The sample profile shows 850,000 to 1,100,000 clones; roughly 77% of them were found once. Together, the top ten hold about 0.94% of the sample.

Donors were healthy HIV-negative adults with no recently reported acute infections or vaccinations. Only Caucasian adults living in Nashville, Tennessee, USA were represented among the donors. CD4+ T cells were enriched by magnetic negative selection; naive cells were then positively selected on CD45RA, and the negative fraction formed the memory subset. After blood collection by leukapheresis, PBMCs were isolated using Ficoll-Histopaque density gradient centrifugation and then cryopreserved in the vapor phase of liquid nitrogen. Analytical flow cytometry was used to check the purity and quantity of every magnetically sorted T cell population. From each sorted fraction, genomic DNA was isolated and quantified by UV absorbance on a Nanodrop 2000c.

Sequencing was done on a sample of memory CD4+ T cells from PBMCs. In the paper's terms, the cell subset or site label means: CD45RA-negative fraction. The source of this sequence is a young man in good health. Some clones in this sample may be carry-over from other donors' samples. The rearranged segments are TRBV27 and TRBJ2-7; a tentative D call is TRBD2 (6 bases match). CDR3 protein: CASSSASVNHEQYF. The sequence in DNA is TGTGCCAGCAGTTCGGCTAGCGTTAACCACGAGCAGTACTTC.